This T cell receptor (beta chain) was found in a study of blood T cells in healthy people across ages. General observations from the study: It was found that TCR beta diversity correlated strongly with the percentage of naive T cells.

It was with a sample-barcoded 5' primer and a J-beta primer mix that a second PCR of about 6 to 12 cycles was run. TCRdb recomputed calls from the 5' RACE reads with MiXCR, one row per CDR3 protein. The sample has around 2 million distinct CDR3 sequences, about two fifths seen once. The total RNA that was extracted per sample amounted to at least 5.5 micrograms. Only a few counts were recorded for this clonotype. Its antigen is unknown. After removal of 5 bases from V and 7 bases from J, the junction contained 17 bases not matched to a gene. CDR3 length: 16 amino acids. The germline CDR1 and CDR2 sequences are MNHEY and SMNVEV (reference sequence).

The chain uses TRBV27 and TRBJ2-7; 7 nucleotides align to TRBD1. The source is a human donor in good health. The sequencing input was blood. CDR3 sequence: CASSTLWDSRIDEQYF. Written as DNA, the CDR3 is TGTGCCAGCAGTACTCTGTGGGACAGCCGTATTGATGAGCAGTACTTC.